This T cell receptor (beta chain) is from a study of T cell repertoires in cytomegalovirus infection. The study, taken as a whole, reports: HLA-C-restricted CMV-specific TCR beta clonotypes prevailed in the ex vivo response.

This clonotype was observed many times. The antigen remains unidentified. TCRdb analysed the reads with MiXCR anew, one entry per CDR3 protein. There are 250,000 to 300,000 distinct CDR3 sequences in the sample; 9.1% occur only once, and approximately 16% lies in the top ten. After removal of 6 bases from V and 4 bases from J, the junction contained 8 bases not matched to a gene. Germline V lookup: CDR1 MDHEN, CDR2 SYDVKM. The CDR3 is 15 amino acids. The rearrangement joins TRBV28 to TRBJ1-5; 8 bases agree with TRBD1. The sequencing input was PBMCs. This clonotype was obtained from a human donor in good health (CMV status not recorded). Some clones in this sample may be carry-over from other donors' samples. DNA for the CDR3: TGTGCCAGCAGCTCCTCAGGGGGCCCTAATCAGCCCCAGCATTTT. It yields the protein CASSSSGGPNQPQHF. Full variable domain (remainder filled in from reference TRBV28 and TRBJ1-5): DVKVTQSSRYLVKRTGEKVFLECVQDMDHENMFWYRQDPGLGLRLIYFSYDVKMKEKGDIPEGYSVSREKKERFSLILESASTNQTSMYLCASSSSGGPNQPQHFGDGTRLSIL.